The rows below give T cell receptor beta chains drawn from one sample of a study of blood T cell repertoires in COVID-19. Here immunoSEQ multiplex PCR was the method, and the copy in TCRdb shows in-frame clones only, minus some. The sample carries about 64,000 clones, 75% to 90% recorded once. Specimen: peripheral blood. The receptor source for this set is a human donor in a cohort sampled during active COVID-19. Each CDR3 is given with its conserved first and last residue.

TRBJ2-1 | TRBV3-1/TRBV3-2 | CASSQKTGGATYNEQFF
TRBJ1-2 | TRBV4-1 | CASSLAFANYGYTF
TRBJ2-2 | TRBV29-1 | CSAGSSGELFF
TRBJ2-1 | TRBV19 | CASSIKTPLSGVYNEQFF
TRBJ2-2 | TRBV18 | CASSPDSPLNTGELFF
TRBJ2-3 | TRBV2 | CASSVGGQGTDTQYF
TRBJ2-1 | TRBV9 | CASSRLAVSYNEQFF
TRBJ1-1 | TRBV7-8 | CASIRTANTEAFF
TRBJ1-2 | TRBV28 | CASRPPGTAADGYTF
TRBJ1-2 | TRBV6-1 | CASSEVADLYGYTF
TRBJ2-3 | TRBV3-1/TRBV3-2 | CASSSRTTRTDTQYF
TRBJ2-2 | TRBV19 | CASSPPPGLGNTGELFF
TRBJ2-3 | TRBV7-7 | CASSLGQGRTDTQYF
TRBJ1-3 | TRBV6-5 | CASRAGGNTIYF
TRBJ2-1 | TRBV7-9 | CASSQPYRDRVGNEQFF
TRBJ2-1 | TRBV7-2 | CASSLREGSEQFF
TRBJ1-5 | TRBV20-1 | CSAGSNQPQHF
TRBJ2-2 | TRBV7-6 | CASSPTITDRGLLGAGLGELFF
TRBJ1-5 | TRBV2 | CASSRGHSNQPQHF
TRBJ1-5 | TRBV7-9 | CASSPGTGGDSNQPQHF
TRBJ2-2 | TRBV29-1 | CSSYYRAGELFF
TRBJ2-3 | TRBV27 | CASSLTPPWTSRDTQYF
TRBJ1-1 | TRBV19 | CASSPDSLNTEAFF
TRBJ1-2 | TRBV6-1 | CASSDGTEYYGYTF
TRBJ2-1 | TRBV6-6 | CASSPTSGGVNEQFF
TRBJ1-2 | TRBV6-5 | CASSYSVTGHYGYTF
TRBJ2-3 | TRBV7-9 | CASSLGWAGDTQYF
TRBJ2-7 | TRBV5-4 | CASSLEGDRLTYEQYF
TRBJ1-4 | TRBV19 | CASNRGRLEKLFF
TRBJ2-6 | TRBV27 | CASSLGQVPNVLTF
TRBJ2-5 | TRBV28 | CASSVAGGRETQYF
TRBJ2-5 | TRBV3-1/TRBV3-2 | CASSHPLGLGLAQYF
TRBJ1-2 | TRBV10-1 | CASSEGQGYGYTF